The sequence of this T cell receptor beta chain was determined in a study of immune evolution from preneoplasia to lung adenocarcinoma (dated by TCRdb to about 2021). As for the study more broadly: The study used immune gene expression, TCR sequencing and multiplex immunofluorescence to profile the immune contexture of lung adenocarcinoma precursors and invasive adenocarcinoma. Resected precursor lesions (AAH, AIS, MIA) and invasive adenocarcinomas were each compared against paired morphologically normal lung tissue. The sample size was set by how many specimens were available, not by a prior power calculation. The immune data were integrated with whole exome sequencing and methylation data obtained from the same cohort of nodules. The overall cohort was made up of 53 patients with pulmonary nodules who had surgical resection. TCR sequencing data came from approximately 56 patients. It was reported in the study that 100 or so samples were used for TCR sequencing. Class I HLA alleles were inferred from exome data with POLYSOLVER, and allele-specific HLA loss was detected with LOHHLA. Results the study describes overall, beyond this receptor: Because all patients came from Japan and China, whether the findings apply to Western populations was uncertain. Normal lung had the highest top T cell clone frequencies, which appeared to decline progressively from AAH through AIS, MIA and invasive adenocarcinoma. The findings were based on association rather than direct causation, and larger cohorts with long-term follow-up and longitudinal biopsies were deemed needed. Clonality was highest in normal lung, while later-stage lesions appeared to have lower clonality but higher T cell density and diversity.

Between 2014 and 2017, the patients underwent resection in either Japan or China. Two lung cancer pathologists independently reviewed H&E slides to confirm the histologic diagnosis of every case. DNA was isolated from FFPE tissue using the AllPrep DNA/RNA FFPE Kit. Compared with the rest of its sample, this clone is large (0.1 to 1%). Its antigen remains unidentified. No much larger clone is present one base from it, and per-base qualities are unavailable. CDR1 and CDR2 were assigned from the germline V gene as SGHVS and FQNEAQ. From the cysteine up to the phenylalanine, the CDR3 has a length of 13 residues. Kept here is only the CDR3 DNA, which spans 39 bases and is read in frame from base 1. Trimming takes 0 bases from V and 5 bases from J, and the germline ends sit 5 bases apart. Using the immunoSEQ hsTCRbeta Kit, TCR beta CDR3 regions were sequenced from DNA. Under the source paper's analysis protocol: TCR sequencing data were analysed with the ImmunoSEQ Analyzer. T cell clonality was defined as 1 minus Pielou's evenness computed on productive rearrangements. T cell diversity was measured with the inverse Simpson index on productive templates. T cell density was defined as TCR beta template counts normalized to usable DNA, with usable DNA estimated by amplification and sequencing of housekeeping genes. TCR metrics were compared across histologic stages using two-sided Kruskal-Wallis tests. TCRdb retrieved this table from immuneACCESS and kept in-frame rearrangements only. Not all clones are present; in checked studies, unresolved V genes account for under half, and no reason is known for the remainder. V and J calls and clone size come straight from that table; D and trimming were deduced from the DNA. The sample table contains some 3,900 clones; only one count was recorded for more than 65% of them. Around 9% of the sample is held by the ten biggest clonotypes.

The sample taken for sequencing was FFPE adjacent normal lung tissue. This TCR came from a person aged 65 to 85 with lung adenocarcinoma. The chain employs TRBV7-8 and TRBJ2-1, with the D gene call left open. The DNA sequence reads TGTGCCAGCAGCTTAGCGCAGGACAATGAGCAGTTCTTC. It translates to CASSLAQDNEQFF.